This TCR beta chain was retrieved from a study of T cell responses to AZD1222 COVID-19 vaccine. Findings and caveats of the study: Unmutated variant regions reportedly attract nearly half of all spike-specific TCRs. Spike-wide coverage was observed for vaccine-associated CD4 TCRs, with dominant responses at 160-218 and 743-854.

Data came from immunoSEQ multiplex PCR; TCRdb stores just in-frame clones and leaves some out. The table records 100,000 or so clones, approximately 87% of them present only once. In germline, CDR1 is MNHNY, CDR2 SVGAGI (reference sequence). The V and J ends lost 1 base and 3 bases, in that order; junction bases with no gene match: 5. This CDR3 comprises 16 residues. This clone was recorded once. As yet, its antigen is unknown. The clonotype was recovered from an adult in good health. Specimen: peripheral blood, collected on day 0 of AZD1222 vaccination. The chain carries TRBV6-6 and TRBJ1-1, with 10 nucleotides matching TRBD1. The CDR3 DNA follows: TGTGCCAGCAGTTACTTCCAGGGACAGGGGTACACTGAAGCTTTCTTT. This gives the protein CASSYFQGQGYTEAFF.